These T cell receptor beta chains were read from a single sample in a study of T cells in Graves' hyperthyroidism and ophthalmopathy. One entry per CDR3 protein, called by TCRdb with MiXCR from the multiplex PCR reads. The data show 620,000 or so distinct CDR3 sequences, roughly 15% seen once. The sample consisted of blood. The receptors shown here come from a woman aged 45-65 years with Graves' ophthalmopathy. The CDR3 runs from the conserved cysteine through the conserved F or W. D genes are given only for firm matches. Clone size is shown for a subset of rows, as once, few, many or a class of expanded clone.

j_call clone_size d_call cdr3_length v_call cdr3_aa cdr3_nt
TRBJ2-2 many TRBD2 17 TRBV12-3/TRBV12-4 CASSLTSGRGNTGELFF TGTGCCAGCAGTTTGACTAGCGGGAGAGGGAACACCGGGGAGCTGTTTTTT
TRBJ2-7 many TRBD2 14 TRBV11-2 CASSTLAGGHQQYF TGTGCCAGCAGCACTCTAGCGGGAGGGCATCAGCAGTACTTC
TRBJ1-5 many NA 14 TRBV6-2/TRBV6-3 CASMYTAYNQPQHF TGTGCCAGCATGTATACAGCCTACAATCAGCCCCAGCATTTT
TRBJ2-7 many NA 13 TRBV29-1 CSVEERGRTQQYF TGCAGCGTTGAAGAACGGGGCAGAACTCAGCAGTACTTC
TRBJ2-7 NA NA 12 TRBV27 CASSFPGQKQYF TGTGCCAGCAGTTTTCCGGGTCAGAAGCAGTACTTC
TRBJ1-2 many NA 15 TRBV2 CASSERGGTNYGYTF TGTGCCAGCAGTGAACGCGGGGGGACTAACTATGGCTACACCTTC
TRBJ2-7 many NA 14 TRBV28 CASSSNWISYEQYF TGTGCCAGCAGCTCAAACTGGATTTCCTACGAGCAGTACTTC
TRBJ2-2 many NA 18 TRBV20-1 CSARDDFRQGGDTGELFF TGCAGTGCTAGAGATGATTTCAGGCAGGGTGGTGACACCGGGGAGCTGTTTTTT
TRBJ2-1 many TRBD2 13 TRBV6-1 CASSGLAAYEQFF TGTGCCAGCAGTGGACTAGCCGCCTATGAGCAGTTCTTC
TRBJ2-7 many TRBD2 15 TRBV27 CASSSPLAGVYEQYF TGTGCCAGCAGTTCCCCACTAGCGGGAGTATACGAGCAGTACTTC
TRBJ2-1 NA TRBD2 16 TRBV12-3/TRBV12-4 CASSPSGLAGGNEQFF TGTGCCAGCAGTCCGTCGGGACTAGCGGGGGGCAATGAGCAGTTCTTC
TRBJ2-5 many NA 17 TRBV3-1 CASSQELNAERGETQYF TGTGCCAGCAGCCAAGAGTTAAACGCGGAGAGGGGAGAGACCCAGTACTTC
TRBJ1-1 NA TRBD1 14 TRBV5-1 CASRGTGTNTEAFF TGCGCCAGCAGGGGGACAGGGACGAACACTGAAGCTTTCTTT
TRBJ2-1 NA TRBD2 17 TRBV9 CASSPFSSGSVYNEQFF TGTGCCAGCAGCCCCTTTTCTAGCGGGAGTGTATACAATGAGCAGTTCTTC
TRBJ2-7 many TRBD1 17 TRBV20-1 CSAFRTAHTGQFYEQYF TGCAGTGCTTTCCGAACCGCCCATACGGGACAGTTCTACGAGCAGTACTTC
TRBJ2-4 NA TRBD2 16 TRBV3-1 CASSQYFGLAKNIQHF TGTGCCAGCAGCCAATATTTCGGACTAGCCAAAAACATTCAGCACTTC
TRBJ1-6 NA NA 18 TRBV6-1 CASTRGRPRSSYNPPLHF TGTGCCAGCACTAGGGGCCGTCCCCGGAGCTCCTATAATCCACCCCTCCACTTT
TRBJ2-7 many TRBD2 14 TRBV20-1 CSASDASGSYEQYF TGCAGTGCTAGTGATGCTAGCGGGAGCTACGAGCAGTACTTC
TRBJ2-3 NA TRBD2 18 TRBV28 CASSSSRTRVSSTDTQCF TGTGCCAGCAGTTCCTCGAGGACTAGGGTTTCTAGCACAGATACGCAGTGTTTT
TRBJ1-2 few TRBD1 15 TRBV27 CASSSRQGNLYGYTF TGTGCCAGCAGTTCCCGACAGGGAAACTTGTATGGCTACACCTTC
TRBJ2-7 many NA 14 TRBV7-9 CASSLITGFHEQYF TGTGCCAGCAGCTTAATTACAGGGTTCCACGAGCAGTACTTC
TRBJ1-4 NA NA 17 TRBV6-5 CASSYGRVATPGEKLFF TGTGCCAGCAGTTACGGCAGGGTGGCCACTCCAGGTGAAAAACTGTTTTTT
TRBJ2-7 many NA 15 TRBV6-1 CASSPTLPGSYEQYF TGTGCCAGCAGCCCGACGTTGCCGGGCTCCTACGAGCAGTACTTC
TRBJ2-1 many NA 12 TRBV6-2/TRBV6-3 CASSKKYREQFF TGTGCCAGCAGCAAGAAGTACAGGGAGCAGTTCTTC
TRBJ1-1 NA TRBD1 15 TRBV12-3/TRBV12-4 CASRGGRAMNTEAFF TGTGCCAGCAGAGGGGGCAGGGCCATGAACACTGAAGCTTTCTTT
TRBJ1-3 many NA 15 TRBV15 CATSEPAGPGNTIYF TGTGCCACCAGCGAGCCGGCAGGGCCAGGAAACACCATATATTTT
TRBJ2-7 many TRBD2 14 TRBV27 CASSFSGRSDEQYF TGTGCCAGCAGTTTTAGCGGGAGATCCGACGAGCAGTACTTC
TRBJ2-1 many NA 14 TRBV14 CASSHLRDGREQFF TGTGCCAGCAGCCACCTCCGGGACGGACGGGAGCAGTTCTTC
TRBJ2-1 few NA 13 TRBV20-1 CSASGRDYNEQFF TGCAGTGCTAGTGGGCGGGACTACAATGAGCAGTTCTTC
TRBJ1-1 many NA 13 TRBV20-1 CSARRDGHVEAFF TGCAGTGCTCGCCGGGACGGCCACGTGGAAGCTTTCTTT
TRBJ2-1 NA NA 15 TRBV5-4 CASSSGGLSYNEQFF TGTGCCAGCAGTTCTGGAGGCCTTTCCTACAATGAGCAGTTCTTC
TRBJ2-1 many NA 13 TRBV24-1 CATIYNGPNEQFF TGTGCCACCATCTACAATGGTCCCAATGAGCAGTTCTTC